Shown below are 25 T cell receptor beta chains from a single sample sequenced in a study of shared clonotypes between healthy human individuals. Here immunoSEQ multiplex PCR was the method, and the copy in TCRdb shows in-frame clones only, minus some. The sample lists about 2.3 million clones, more than 80% occurring once. Sample: naive CD4+ T cells from PBMCs. Subset given: CD45RA+ positively selected. The origin of the receptors is a man younger than 35 in good health. Some clones in this sample may be carry-over from other donors' samples.

This rearrangement joins TRBV11-2 to TRBJ2-1; D possibly matches TRBD1 or TRBD2 (5 bases each). V shed 5 bases and J shed 11 bases, with 16 bases lying between them. The germline gives CDR1 SGHAT, CDR2 FQNNGV. CDR3 size: 13 residues. The CDR3 bases are TGTGCCAGCAGCCTGGGGACCGCGAATCAGCAGTTCTTC. It codes for CASSLGTANQQFF.

This clone was seen more than once but under ten times. Different DNA sequences within this sample yield the same CDR3. The rearrangement uses TRBV5-1 and TRBJ1-4; D unresolved. The CDR3 totals 14 residues. Germline V gene lookup returns CDR1 SGHRS and CDR2 YFSETQ. Trimming cost V 0 bases and J 0 bases, with 3 bases left between them. CDR3 nucleotides: TGCGCCAGCAGCTTGGGGGCAACTAATGAAAAACTGTTTTTT. This translates into CASSLGATNEKLFF.

As for this clone: This sample also contains other DNA sequences that code for the same CDR3. CDR3 in amino acids: CASSVTGGSNQPQHF. CDR3 in DNA: TGTGCCAGCAGCGTAACCGGAGGGAGCAATCAGCCCCAGCATTTT. The V and J genes are TRBV9 and TRBJ1-5; D gene unclear. CDR1 and CDR2 from the germline V gene are SGDLS and YYNGEE. The V and J ends lost 1 base and 1 base respectively, with 9 bases between them. The CDR3 runs to 15 residues.

J is TRBJ2-5 and V is TRBV11-2; D unclear. Per the germline V gene, CDR1 is SGHAT and CDR2 is FQNNGV. The ends were cut back, 8 bases at V and 3 bases at J, with 13 bases in the middle. This CDR3 has 13 residues. Here the CDR3 reads CASQIWIKETQYF. CDR3 bases: TGTGCCAGCCAAATATGGATAAAAGAGACCCAGTACTTC.

V and J are TRBV5-1 and TRBJ2-2; 7 bases are shared with TRBD2. Germline loops: CDR1 SGHRS, CDR2 YFSETQ. The trim removed 0 bases at V and 5 bases at J, leaving 4 bases unmatched. The CDR3 runs 15 residues. The CDR3 coding sequence is TGCGCCAGCAGCTTGGAACTAGCGTCGACCGGGGAGCTGTTTTTT. Amino acid sequence: CASSLELASTGELFF. Using reference TRBV5-1 and TRBJ2-2 for the parts outside the CDR3, the full variable domain is KAGVTQTPRYLIKTRGQQVTLSCSPISGHRSVSWYQQTPGQGLQFLFEYFSETQRNKGNFPGRFSGRQFSNSRSEMNVSTLELGDSALYLCASSLELASTGELFFGEGSRLTVL.

The chain carries TRBV4-1 and TRBJ2-5, with 10 bases lining up with TRBD1. J was trimmed by 5 bases and V by 3 bases; bases with no gene match: 12. CDR1 and CDR2 from the germline V gene are MGHRA and YSYEKL. The CDR3 runs to 17 residues. CDR3 DNA: TGCGCCAGCAGCCATCCCGGCGCGACAGGGGGCTATGAGACCCAGTACTTC. It is translated as CASSHPGATGGYETQYF.

DNA of the CDR3: TGTGCCAGCAGCCAAGATCCACCTAAAACCTCTGGAAACACCATATATTTT. This translates into CASSQDPPKTSGNTIYF. This sequence joins TRBV4-2 and TRBJ1-3; D uncertain. The V end was cut by 0 bases, the J end by 0 bases, with 12 bases between. Looked up from germline, CDR1 is LGHNA and CDR2 is YNFKEQ. This CDR3 has 17 amino acids.

This chain uses TRBV5-5 with TRBJ2-1; D is unresolved. The germline gives CDR1 SGHKS, CDR2 YYEKEE (reference sequence). V gave up 0 bases and J gave up 0 bases, with 7 bases separating them. The CDR3 length is 15 residues. The CDR3 coding sequence is TGTGCCAGCAGCTTGGGGCAAAACTCCTACAATGAGCAGTTCTTC. Residues: CASSLGQNSYNEQFF.

The rearrangement links TRBV7-2 to TRBJ1-4; a possible D gene is TRBD1 (6 bases). Germline CDR1 is SGHTA and CDR2 is FQGNSA. V lost 1 base, J lost 13 bases, and 13 bases lay in between. CDR3 length: 13 amino acids. CDR3 region: CASSLERGGLLFF. The CDR3 DNA is TGTGCCAGCAGCTTAGAAAGGGGGGGTTTACTGTTTTTT.

The chain employs TRBV6-5 and TRBJ1-3; D is uncertain. The CDR3 sequence is 14 residues long. Germline CDR1 and CDR2: MNHEY and SVGAGI. Trimming shortened V by 5 bases and J by 2 bases, and 10 bases separated the two germline ends. CDR3 sequence: CASSPGDAGNTIYF. DNA of the CDR3: TGTGCCAGCAGTCCGGGTGACGCTGGAAACACCATATATTTT.

V is TRBV4-1 and J is TRBJ1-3, with TRBD1 as a possible D gene (6 bases). The germline CDR1 and CDR2 sequences are MGHRA and YSYEKL. This CDR3 spans 18 amino acids. V shed 3 bases and J shed 3 bases, with 21 bases lying between them. The CDR3 loop reads CASSHPAGENSVGNTIYF. CDR3 DNA: TGCGCCAGCAGCCACCCGGCAGGGGAAAATTCAGTTGGAAACACCATATATTTT.

CDR3 sequence: CASSPPNRGRLFGYTF. Here the CDR3 DNA reads TGTGCCAGCAGCCCCCCCAACAGGGGGCGCTTATTTGGCTACACCTTC. The chain combines TRBV7-3 with TRBJ1-2, with 9 bases matching TRBD1. CDR3 size: 16 residues. From germline, CDR1 is SGHTA and CDR2 FQGTGA. J gave up 7 bases and V 5 bases, and 14 bases lay outside the gene matches. The full variable domain, with the rest looked up from reference TRBV7-3 and TRBJ1-2, is GAGVSQTPSNKVTEKGKYVELRCDPISGHTALYWYRQSLGQGPEFLIYFQGTGAADDSGLPNDRFFAVRPEGSVSTLKIQRTERGDSAVYLCASSPPNRGRLFGYTFGSGTRLTVV.

This chain connects TRBV9 to TRBJ1-2; no clear D gene. The germline V gene has CDR1 SGDLS and CDR2 YYNGEE. Trimming removed 4 bases from V and 8 bases from J, with 12 bases in between. The CDR3 loop spans 12 amino acids. CDR3: CASSFTDGGYTF. The CDR3 nucleotides are TGTGCCAGCAGCTTCACAGACGGGGGCTACACCTTC. The entire variable domain, with the rest obtained from reference TRBV9 and TRBJ1-2, is as follows: DSGVTQTPKHLITATGQRVTLRCSPRSGDLSVYWYQQSLDQGLQFLIQYYNGEERAKGNILERFSAQQFPDLHSELNLSSLELGDSALYFCASSFTDGGYTFGSGTRLTVV.

As concerns this clone: Other DNA sequences in the same sample also yield this CDR3. J is TRBJ2-5 and V is TRBV28; D remains unclear. Germline V CDR1 and CDR2: MDHEN, SYDVKM. CDR3 size: 12 residues. The ends were cut back, 6 bases at V and 5 bases at J, with 10 bases in the middle. This chain's CDR3 is CASSWGRETQYF. In nucleotides, the CDR3 is TGTGCCAGCAGCTGGGGTCGGGAGACCCAGTACTTC. The whole variable domain, filled in from reference TRBV28 and TRBJ2-5, reads DVKVTQSSRYLVKRTGEKVFLECVQDMDHENMFWYRQDPGLGLRLIYFSYDVKMKEKGDIPEGYSVSREKKERFSLILESASTNQTSMYLCASSWGRETQYFGPGTRLLVL.

The chain has TRBV5-1 and TRBJ1-4; 7 bases align to TRBD1. V shed 1 base and J 5 bases; nucleotides not matched to a gene: 5. CDR1 is SGHRS, CDR2 YFSETQ, per germline. The CDR3 spans 15 residues. CDR3 amino acids: CASSLSGQTNEKLFF. In DNA form, the CDR3 reads TGCGCCAGCAGCTTGTCGGGACAGACAAATGAAAAACTGTTTTTT.

The chain couples TRBV4-3 to TRBJ2-1; 11 bases are shared with TRBD2. Unmatched junction bases numbered 18, after V lost 2 bases and J lost 6 bases. The CDR3 consists of 20 residues. Looked up from germline, CDR1 is LGHNA and CDR2 is YSLEER. As DNA, the CDR3 is TGCGCCAGCAGCCAAATACCCCCCGGGGTAGCGGGAGGGCCCTTCAATGAGCAGTTCTTC. Protein: CASSQIPPGVAGGPFNEQFF.

This chain uses TRBV5-8 with TRBJ1-4; no clear D. CDR1 is SGHTS, CDR2 YDEGEE, per germline. This CDR3 region has 11 residues. Trimming removed 4 bases at V and 8 bases at J, with 6 bases between. DNA for the CDR3: TGTGCCAGCAGCCCAGAAGAAAAACTGTTTTTT. Encoded protein: CASSPEEKLFF.

V and J are TRBV27 and TRBJ2-4, with D possibly TRBD2 on 5 matching bases. This CDR3 has 13 amino acids. Per germline, CDR1 MNHEY and CDR2 SMNVEV (reference sequence). Trimming stripped 5 bases from V and 6 bases from J, with 11 bases between. For the CDR3, the DNA is TGTGCCAGCAGTACGGGATCGCGAAACATTCAGTACTTC. Translating it yields CASSTGSRNIQYF.

The chain employs TRBV2 and TRBJ1-3, with TRBD1 identical over 7 bases. V trimming: 5 bases; J trimming: 0 bases; junction bases outside the gene matches: 4. Germline V gene sequence: CDR1 SNHLY, CDR2 FYNNEI. The length of the CDR3 is 15 residues. CDR3 DNA sequence: TGTGCCAGCAGTAGACAGGGTATCTCTGGAAACACCATATATTTT. Translated, it gives CASSRQGISGNTIYF. Drawing the rest from reference TRBV2 and TRBJ1-3, the complete variable domain is EPEVTQTPSHQVTQMGQEVILRCVPISNHLYFYWYRQILGQKVEFLVSFYNNEISEKSEIFDDQFSVERPDGSNFTLKIRSTKLEDSAMYFCASSRQGISGNTIYFGEGSWLTVV.

This clone was picked up one time. The rearrangement uses TRBV27 and TRBJ1-4; TRBD1 aligns across 7 bases. Trimming cost V 3 bases and J 2 bases; bases outside gene matches: 3. The germline gives CDR1 MNHEY, CDR2 SMNVEV (reference sequence). The CDR3 spans 15 residues. The CDR3 sequence: CASSFRGSTNEKLFF. In nucleotides, the CDR3 is TGTGCCAGCAGTTTCAGGGGGAGCACTAATGAAAAACTGTTTTTT.

The rearrangement uses TRBV5-1 and TRBJ2-3; TRBD2 agrees at 8 bases. This CDR3 contains 15 residues. Trimming removed 4 bases from V and 5 bases from J; junction bases left unmatched: 9. Germline CDR1 and CDR2: SGHRS and YFSETQ. The CDR3 reads CASSPQAGVGDTQYF. As DNA, the CDR3 is TGCGCCAGCAGCCCTCAAGCGGGAGTGGGAGATACGCAGTATTTT.

This chain joins TRBV5-1 and TRBJ2-1; 13 nucleotides line up with TRBD2. V lost 3 bases to trimming and J lost 9 bases; unmatched junction nucleotides: 6. Germline V gives CDR1 SGHRS, CDR2 YFSETQ. The CDR3 has 15 amino acids. Written as DNA, the CDR3 is TGCGCCAGCAGCTCGGGACTAGCGGGACTTGGTGAGCAGTTCTTC. This codes for CASSSGLAGLGEQFF.

The chain is built from TRBV2 and TRBJ1-5, with D possibly TRBD1 on 5 matching bases. The CDR3 loop spans 14 amino acids. Germline V CDR1 and CDR2: SNHLY, FYNNEI. V lost 4 bases and J 4 bases, leaving 11 bases between the germline ends. This CDR3 is CASSGREGNQPQHF. For the CDR3, the DNA is TGTGCCAGCAGTGGACGGGAGGGGAATCAGCCCCAGCATTTT.

A word on this clone: Other DNA sequences within the sample encode an identical CDR3. V gene TRBV7-3 combines with J gene TRBJ2-5, with D possibly matching TRBD1 (6 bases). CDR3 length: 13 amino acids. Germline-derived CDR1 and CDR2 are SGHTA and FQGTGA. Between the trimmed V and J ends, which lost 4 bases and 3 bases, there was a span of 9 bases. The CDR3 loop reads CASSSGQKETQYF. CDR3 DNA: TGTGCCAGCAGCTCCGGACAGAAAGAGACCCAGTACTTC.

The CDR3 DNA sequence: TGTGCCAGCAGCTTGGTGTCGCGTCAACCTGGCTACGAGCAGTACTTC. It encodes CASSLVSRQPGYEQYF. The chain links TRBV5-6 to TRBJ2-7; D gene uncertain. Trimming left V 0 bases short and J 3 bases short, with 16 bases between. The CDR3 sequence is 16 residues long. Germline values: CDR1 SGHDT, CDR2 YYEEEE. Filled out from reference TRBV5-6 and TRBJ2-7, the complete variable domain reads DAGVTQSPTHLIKTRGQQVTLRCSPKSGHDTVSWYQQALGQGPQFIFQYYEEEERQRGNFPDRFSGHQFPNYSSELNVNALLLGDSALYLCASSLVSRQPGYEQYFGPGTRLTVT.